This TCR beta chain is from a study of radiotherapy plus CTLA-4 blockade in lung cancer. V gave up 0 bases and J gave up 2 bases, with 7 bases separating them. Germline V gives CDR1 SGDLS, CDR2 YYNGEE. The CDR3 has 14 amino acids. The repertoire was sequenced with immunoSEQ multiplex PCR; TCRdb's copy has only in-frame clones and lacks some. Here the sample spans 85,000 to 90,000 clones, about two thirds being singletons. Sequenced here: peripheral blood, sampled from a patient treated with radiotherapy plus ipilimumab. This chain links TRBV9 with TRBJ2-3; D call uncertain. The TCR sequence derives from a human donor with non-small cell lung cancer that progressed on radiotherapy plus ipilimumab. The CDR3, as DNA: TGTGCCAGCAGCGTAGGGGTCTACACAGATACGCAGTATTTT. It codes for CASSVGVYTDTQYF.